A single sample gave rise to the 22 T cell receptor beta chains below, sequenced in a study of blood T cell repertoires in COVID-19. Produced via immunoSEQ multiplex PCR; TCRdb's table is partial and in-frame only. The profile shows 200,000 to 250,000 clones, 80% to 85% of them singletons. The sequenced sample was peripheral blood. All receptors derive from a woman aged 18-35 years with acute or convalescent COVID-19.

The CDR3 DNA sequence: TGTGCCAGCAGCACCGGGACTAGCGCCGGGGAGCTGTTTTTT. It yields the protein CASSTGTSAGELFF. The gene calls are TRBV6-6 and TRBJ2-2; 10 bases fit TRBD2. V trimming: 6 bases; J trimming: 6 bases; junction bases outside the gene matches: 4. Germline V CDR1 and CDR2: MNHNY, SVGAGI (reference sequence). CDR3 length equals 14 residues.

The chain carries TRBV4-3 and TRBJ2-1; no firm D call. The ends were cut back, 1 base at V and 5 bases at J, with 6 bases in the middle. There are 13 residues in the CDR3. From germline, CDR1 is LGHNA and CDR2 YSLEER. The DNA of the CDR3 is TGCGCCAGCAGCCAAGTCCTAAACAATGAGCAGTTCTTC. It codes for CASSQVLNNEQFF.

This clone was seen a single time. This chain uses TRBV27 with TRBJ2-1, with D maybe TRBD1 (6 bases). Germline V gene sequence: CDR1 MNHEY, CDR2 SMNVEV (reference sequence). Trimming shortened V by 6 bases and J by 4 bases, and 19 bases separated the two germline ends. The CDR3 totals 16 residues. As DNA, the CDR3 is TGTGCCAGCAGCCCAGGGGCCCAGGACCTTTACAATGAGCAGTTCTTC. This encodes CASSPGAQDLYNEQFF.

The chain joins TRBV6-1 to TRBJ1-2; 7 nucleotides align to TRBD1. V shed 3 bases, J shed 0 bases, and the junction held 4 bases outside the gene matches. Germline CDR1 is MNHNS and CDR2 is SASEGT. This CDR3 has 15 residues. Here the CDR3 DNA reads TGTGCCAGCAGTGATCCGGGACAGACTAACTATGGCTACACCTTC. Protein product: CASSDPGQTNYGYTF.

On this clone: An end of the junction differs from the germline gene, which may be a read error. The chain carries TRBV6-2 or TRBV6-3 and TRBJ2-7, with 7 bases fitting TRBD1. Germline V gene lookup returns CDR1 MNHEY and CDR2 SVGEGT. The CDR3 sequence is 15 residues long. In DNA form, the CDR3 reads TGTGCCAGCAGTTACCCGACAGGGTCCGCCTACGAGCAGTGCTTC. The encoded protein is CASSYPTGSAYEQCF.

This chain connects TRBV6-5 to TRBJ1-5; D remains unclear. V lost 7 bases, J lost 0 bases, and 13 bases lay in between. The CDR3 length is 15 residues. From germline, CDR1 is MNHEY and CDR2 SVGAGI. The CDR3 nucleotides are TGTGCCAGCACCCTAGGCCCCAGTAGCAATCAGCCCCAGCATTTT. Its translation: CASTLGPSSNQPQHF.

As concerns this clone: Other nucleotide sequences in the sample specify the same CDR3. The chain combines TRBV27 with TRBJ2-5; TRBD2 agrees at 14 bases. Trimming removed 6 bases from V and 5 bases from J; junction bases left unmatched: 5. The CDR3 length is 15 residues. Per the germline V gene, CDR1 is MNHEY and CDR2 is SMNVEV (reference sequence). The CDR3 DNA reads TGTGCCAGCAGCCCCGGGACTAGCGGGAGTGAGACCCAGTACTTC. Its protein is CASSPGTSGSETQYF.

The chain has TRBV28 and TRBJ1-2, with TRBD1 matching over 12 bases. The germline CDR1 and CDR2 sequences are MDHEN and SYDVKM. This CDR3 region has 14 residues. V was pared by 3 bases and J by 8 bases, with 4 bases of the junction left unmatched. The CDR3 reads CASSFGTGGLGYTF. For the CDR3, the DNA is TGTGCCAGCAGTTTTGGGACAGGGGGCTTGGGCTACACCTTC.

V gene TRBV5-1 combines with J gene TRBJ2-5, with TRBD2 identical over 8 bases. Germline trimming cut 1 base from V and 6 bases from J; bases unmatched to any gene: 5. Germline CDR1 and CDR2: SGHRS and YFSETQ. The CDR3 spans 14 residues. DNA of the CDR3: TGCGCCAGCAGCTTGCGGGAGGGCCTCCAGACCCAGTACTTC. It specifies CASSLREGLQTQYF.

CDR3 region: CASSQDTVNTEAFF. The DNA for the CDR3 is TGTGCCAGCAGCCAAGATACAGTCAACACTGAAGCTTTCTTT. The rearrangement links TRBV3-1 (or the pseudogene TRBV3-2) to TRBJ1-1; no clear D. Trimming took off 0 bases at V and 2 bases at J, with 7 bases between the two ends. Germline values: CDR1 LGHDT, CDR2 YNNKEL (reference sequence). The CDR3 contains 14 residues.

The chain uses TRBV6-6 and TRBJ1-6; 9 positions agree with TRBD1. V shed 5 bases, J shed 7 bases, and the junction held 9 bases outside the gene matches. CDR3 size: 16 residues. Germline loops: CDR1 MNHNY, CDR2 SVGAGI (reference sequence). The CDR3: CASSNRDRALNSPLHF. In DNA form, the CDR3 reads TGTGCCAGCAGTAACCGGGACAGGGCTTTGAATTCACCCCTCCACTTT.

The table lists this clone with a count of one. The chain joins TRBV19 to TRBJ1-1, with D possibly TRBD1 on 5 matching bases. The V end lost 3 bases, the J end lost 0 bases, and 14 bases lay between the germline ends. This CDR3 region has 16 residues. Germline CDR1 LNHDA, CDR2 SQIVND (reference sequence). Here the CDR3 DNA reads TGTGCCAGTAGTATCCTAATGACAGTCCTGAACACTGAAGCTTTCTTT. Translated: CASSILMTVLNTEAFF.

The rearrangement joins TRBV10-2 to TRBJ2-1; a weak D match, TRBD1 (5 bases). This CDR3 has 13 residues. Germline values: CDR1 WSHSY, CDR2 SAAADI. Trimming took 10 bases from V and 2 from J, leaving 12 bases between them. In DNA form, the CDR3 reads TGCGCCAAACCAGGGAACCCCTACAATGAGCAGTTCTTC. It translates to CAKPGNPYNEQFF.

The chain carries TRBV11-3 and TRBJ2-5; tentative D call: TRBD2 (5 bases). Germline V lookup: CDR1 SGHNT, CDR2 YENEEA. CDR3 size: 14 residues. V gave up 2 bases and J gave up 5 bases, with 12 bases separating them. CDR3 region: CASSLSISGETQYF. The DNA for the CDR3 is TGTGCCAGCAGCTTATCTATCTCGGGGGAGACCCAGTACTTC.

This clone came up once. V is TRBV5-1 and J is TRBJ2-3; 11 nucleotides line up with TRBD2. With 0 bases clipped from V and 2 bases from J, the junction kept 5 bases outside the gene matches. The CDR3 spans 17 residues. Germline-derived CDR1 and CDR2 are SGHRS and YFSETQ. The CDR3 DNA follows: TGCGCCAGCAGCTTGGTTCTAGCGGGAGGCGCCACAGATACGCAGTATTTT. Residues: CASSLVLAGGATDTQYF. Full variable domain (rest looked up from reference TRBV5-1 and TRBJ2-3): KAGVTQTPRYLIKTRGQQVTLSCSPISGHRSVSWYQQTPGQGLQFLFEYFSETQRNKGNFPGRFSGRQFSNSRSEMNVSTLELGDSALYLCASSLVLAGGATDTQYFGPGTRLTVL.

This chain links TRBV27 with TRBJ1-2; maybe TRBD1 (5 bases). Germline V gene data show CDR1 as MNHEY and CDR2 as SMNVEV (reference sequence). The germline V and J ends were trimmed by 4 bases and 2 bases, with 11 bases remaining between them. The CDR3 contains 14 residues. The DNA of the CDR3 is TGTGCCAGCAGTTCCGGACACCTCAACTATGGCTACACCTTC. Its protein is CASSSGHLNYGYTF.

The V and J genes are TRBV19 and TRBJ2-7, with D maybe TRBD1 (7 bases). This CDR3 is 15 amino acids long. Germline lookup yields CDR1 LNHDA and CDR2 SQIVND (reference sequence). V lost 0 bases to trimming and J lost 7 bases, with 16 bases between them. In nucleotides, the CDR3 is TGTGCCAGTAGTATAGATCGTCGGAGGGGGCTTGAGCAGTACTTC. This encodes CASSIDRRRGLEQYF.

The chain has TRBV6-5 and TRBJ2-7; TRBD2 agrees at 7 bases. From germline, CDR1 is MNHEY and CDR2 SVGAGI. With V trimmed by 7 bases and J by 4 bases, 13 bases remained unmatched. This CDR3 has 15 amino acids. The CDR3 sequence: CASTRDYTTGYEQYF. The CDR3 DNA follows: TGTGCCAGCACCCGGGACTACACAACGGGTTACGAGCAGTACTTC.

This clone was found many times. J is TRBJ2-1 and V is TRBV11-2, with D possibly matching TRBD2 (5 bases). CDR1 SGHAT and CDR2 FQNNGV come from the germline V gene. Trimming pared 3 bases from V and 9 bases from J, leaving 12 bases between. This CDR3 spans 13 amino acids. The CDR3 sequence is CASSFEGWGEQFF. Here the CDR3 DNA reads TGTGCCAGCAGCTTTGAGGGCTGGGGTGAGCAGTTCTTC.

This chain connects TRBV27 to TRBJ1-5; TRBD1 might be the D (6 bases). The germline V and J ends were trimmed by 7 bases and 6 bases, with 10 bases remaining between them. CDR1 is MNHEY and CDR2 is SMNVEV in the germline V gene (reference sequence). This CDR3 has 12 residues. As DNA, the CDR3 is TGTGCCAGCACCACAGGGACTCAGCCCCAGCATTTT. Protein sequence: CASTTGTQPQHF.

V and J are TRBV19 and TRBJ2-1, with 7 bases identical to TRBD2. There are 15 residues in the CDR3. The germline CDR1 and CDR2 sequences are LNHDA and SQIVND (reference sequence). J gave up 3 bases and V 5 bases, and 7 bases lay outside the gene matches. The CDR3 here is CASSYVWGGYNEQFF. The CDR3, as DNA: TGTGCCAGTAGTTATGTCTGGGGGGGCTACAATGAGCAGTTCTTC.

This chain uses TRBV6-6 with TRBJ2-1, with 11 bases lining up with TRBD2. V dropped 5 bases and J dropped 5; count of bases not matched to a gene: 17. In germline, CDR1 is MNHNY, CDR2 SVGAGI (reference sequence). The CDR3 is 19 amino acids. The CDR3 bases are TGTGCCAGCAGTCGTCCAACTAGCGGGAGAGGAATAGGTCACAATGAGCAGTTCTTC. This encodes CASSRPTSGRGIGHNEQFF.